This entry lists 8 T cell receptor beta chains sequenced from one sample in a study of blood T cell repertoires in COVID-19. Assay: immunoSEQ multiplex PCR; the TCRdb copy retains only in-frame clones and omits some. The data contain around 170,000 clones, around 84% of them singletons. What was sequenced was peripheral blood. All receptors derive from a man in his thirties or forties with active or convalescent COVID-19.

This clone has only a few counts. This chain connects TRBV5-4 to TRBJ1-2; TRBD1 matches 8 bases. Germline V gene sequence: CDR1 SGHNT, CDR2 YYREEE (reference sequence). CDR3 length: 17 amino acids. V lost 0 bases, J lost 5 bases, and 12 bases stayed unmatched. The CDR3 region is CASSLEGQGAYPYGYTF. DNA of the CDR3: TGTGCCAGCAGCTTGGAAGGACAGGGCGCATATCCATATGGCTACACCTTC.

This clone was counted once. V and J are TRBV19 and TRBJ1-2; 8 bases match TRBD1. The CDR3 is 12 amino acids. Germline V CDR1 and CDR2: LNHDA, SQIVND (reference sequence). Germline trimming cut 8 bases from V and 8 bases from J; bases unmatched to any gene: 7. CDR3 residues: CASGDRGWGYTF. In DNA, the CDR3 is TGTGCCAGTGGCGACAGGGGCTGGGGCTACACCTTC.

The chain recombines TRBV27 with TRBJ2-6; D possibly corresponds to TRBD2 (6 bases). The CDR3 runs 18 residues. Trimming removed 6 bases from V and 0 bases from J, with 18 bases in between. Germline CDR1 and CDR2: MNHEY and SMNVEV (reference sequence). This chain's CDR3 is CASRGGDGLFSGANVLTF. CDR3 bases: TGTGCCAGCAGAGGCGGGGACGGACTTTTCTCTGGGGCCAACGTCCTGACTTTC.

The CDR3 nucleotides read TGTGCCAGCAGCCCGCTATTTTCTAGCACAGATACGCAGTATTTT. The encoded protein is CASSPLFSSTDTQYF. The rearrangement joins TRBV7-2 to TRBJ2-3; D is ambiguous. Germline V gene lookup returns CDR1 SGHTA and CDR2 FQGNSA. V lost 5 bases and J 0 bases, leaving 12 bases between the germline ends. The CDR3 totals 15 residues. Full variable domain (remainder filled in from reference TRBV7-2 and TRBJ2-3): GAGVSQSPSNKVTEKGKDVELRCDPISGHTALYWYRQSLGQGLEFLIYFQGNSAPDKSGLPSDRFSAERTGGSVSTLTIQRTQQEDSAVYLCASSPLFSSTDTQYFGPGTRLTVL.

The V gene is TRBV5-5, the J gene TRBJ1-5, with D possibly being TRBD1 (5 bases). Germline V gives CDR1 SGHKS, CDR2 YYEKEE (reference sequence). V lost 2 bases to trimming and J lost 7 bases, with 13 bases between them. This CDR3 region has 14 residues. The CDR3 DNA is TGTGCCAGCAGCTTCGCGGGGGACGGCCAGCCCCAGCATTTT. It encodes CASSFAGDGQPQHF.

The rearrangement links TRBV5-6 to TRBJ1-2, with unresolved D. Per the germline V gene, CDR1 is SGHDT and CDR2 is YYEEEE. V lost 4 bases and J 6 bases, leaving 10 bases between the germline ends. CDR3 length: 12 residues. The CDR3 DNA is TGTGCCAGCAGCCGGAGATCAGATGGCTACACCTTC. The encoded protein is CASSRRSDGYTF.

With respect to this clone: A junction boundary mismatches the germline segment, possibly from a read error. The CDR3 nucleotides are TGTGCCAGCAGCCTGGGGGCGGTCTATTCGGTCGCCTTC. It codes for CASSLGAVYSVAF. The chain combines TRBV3-1 (or the pseudogene TRBV3-2) with TRBJ1-2; TRBD1 is a possible D gene (6 bases). This CDR3 region has 13 residues. From germline, CDR1 is LGHDT and CDR2 YNNKEL (reference sequence).

V and J are TRBV6-2 or TRBV6-3 and TRBJ1-5; the match to TRBD1 covers 9 bases. CDR1 is MNHEY, CDR2 SVGEGT, per germline. The V and J ends lost 6 bases and 4 bases, in that order; junction bases with no gene match: 7. The CDR3 length is 15 residues. The CDR3 protein is CASSGDRGGNQPQHF. DNA of the CDR3: TGTGCCAGCAGCGGAGACAGGGGGGGGAATCAGCCCCAGCATTTT.